The TCR beta chain under discussion was sequenced for a study of Ad26.COV2.S vaccination and SARS-CoV-2 variants (dated by TCRdb to about 2021). Some background on the complete study: Vaccine-arm donors came from COV1001, a multicentre, randomized, double-blind, placebo-controlled phase I-IIa trial of Ad26.COV2.S in healthy adults. A total of 32 samples were included in the TCR-sequenced set, comprising around 19 Ad26.COV2.S vaccine recipients, 5 placebo recipients and 8 SARS-CoV-2 convalescent individuals. Trial participants were randomized into five groups of five, in which low-dose or high-dose Ad26.COV2.S was given once or twice, or placebo was given on both occasions. Dosing of Ad26.COV2.S was intramuscular, at either 5x10^10 or 1x10^11 viral particles, delivered as one shot or as two shots spaced 56 days apart. TCRbeta repertoire sequencing was used to assess the specificity and breadth of SARS-CoV-2-reactive T cell receptors after Ad26.COV2.S vaccination. Investigators did not know the trial group allocation while performing experiments and assessing outcomes. Findings and caveats that apply to the study as a whole: After vaccination, spike-specific CD8+ and CD4+ T cell responses were reported to show substantial breadth. The authors noted that total T cell responses may have been underestimated by the TCR breadth and depth analyses. Ad26.COV2.S recipients had higher spike-specific TCR breadth than placebo recipients (P = 0.0014). The study was not powered to compare responses between vaccine doses or regimens. Vaccine and placebo recipients had similar non-spike TCR breadth, a finding consistent with the vaccine containing only spike.

Based on the germline V gene, the CDR1 and CDR2 sequences are SGHRS and YFSETQ. The V end gives up 4 bases and the J end 2 bases, leaving 7 bases in the junction not matched to a gene. Taken from cysteine to phenylalanine, the CDR3 has 17 residues. The only DNA kept is the CDR3, 51 bases in frame from the first base. Read against the paper, the sample's treatment or condition label means: some 20 received Ad26.COV2.S at low or high dose, single or two shots; five or six received placebo; per-sample allocation not given. For vaccine and placebo recipients, repertoires were sequenced using samples collected on day 63 after the first injection. Between 29 July and 7 August 2020, Cohort 1b enrolled about 27 adults aged 18-55 years at one site in Boston, USA. Ad26.COV2.S was a replication-incompetent adenovirus type 26 vector expressing a prefusion-stabilized SARS-CoV-2 spike protein from the original Wuhan strain.

The immunoSEQ Assay was the method used to sequence TCRbeta CDR3 regions. After extraction, genomic DNA underwent amplification by bias-controlled multiplex PCR, followed by high-throughput sequencing. From the authors' description of their analysis: To quantify the absolute abundance of every unique TCRbeta CDR3 region, sequences were collapsed and filtered. T cell fraction was estimated by normalizing TCRbeta template counts to usable DNA, with usable DNA measured through amplification of reference genes found in all nucleated cells. Repertoire TCRs were annotated as SARS-CoV-2-specific when V gene, CDR3 amino acid sequence and J gene were exactly matched to a known reactive TCR set. MIRA supplied the reference SARS-CoV-2 TCR set, which was filtered for enrichment in COVID-19-positive ImmuneCODE repertoires so that public or cross-reactive TCRs were removed. Based on the MIRA antigens, annotated TCRs were further analysed at the level of specific ORF or position within ORF. Breadth was defined as the number of annotated unique rearrangements divided by the total number of unique productive rearrangements, and depth was defined as the summed frequency of the annotated unique rearrangements. Two-sided Wilcoxon rank-sum tests were applied when comparing TCR breadth between groups. TCRdb retrieved this table from immuneACCESS and kept in-frame rearrangements only. Not all clones are present; in checked studies, unresolved V genes account for under half, and no reason is known for the remainder. The DNA gave D and trimming, while V, J and clone size come from that table. The sample table lists about 680,000 clones, about 90% of them with a count of one. The ten most abundant clones make up about 1.5% of the sample.

This clone has more than one count but fewer than ten. No cognate antigen has been identified for it. No much larger clone is present one base from it, and per-base qualities are unavailable. The V and J genes are TRBV5-1 and TRBJ2-3; TRBD2 agrees with 13 junctional bases. The TCR originated in a person aged 18 to 59 who received the Ad26.COV2.S COVID-19 vaccine or a placebo. The specimen comprised peripheral blood, sampled in a trial of Ad26.COV2.S vaccine versus placebo. The sequenced DNA: TGCGCCAGCAGCCGACTAGCGGGAGGTACCGCCACAGATACGCAGTATTTT. This translates into CASSRLAGGTATDTQYF.